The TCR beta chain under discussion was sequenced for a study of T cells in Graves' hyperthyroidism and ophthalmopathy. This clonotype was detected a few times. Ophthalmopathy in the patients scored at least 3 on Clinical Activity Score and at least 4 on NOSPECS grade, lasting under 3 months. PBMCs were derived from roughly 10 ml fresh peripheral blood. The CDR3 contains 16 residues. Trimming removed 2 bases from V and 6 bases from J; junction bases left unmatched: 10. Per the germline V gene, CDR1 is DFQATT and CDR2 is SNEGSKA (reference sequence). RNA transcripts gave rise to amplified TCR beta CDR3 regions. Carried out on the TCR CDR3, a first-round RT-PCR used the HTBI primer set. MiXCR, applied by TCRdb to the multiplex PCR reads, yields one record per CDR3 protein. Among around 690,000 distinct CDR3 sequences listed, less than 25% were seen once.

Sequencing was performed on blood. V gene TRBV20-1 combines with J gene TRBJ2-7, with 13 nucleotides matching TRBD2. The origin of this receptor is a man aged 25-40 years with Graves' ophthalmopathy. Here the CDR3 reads CSARLGLAGTRSEQYF. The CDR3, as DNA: TGCAGTGCTAGACTGGGACTAGCGGGAACAAGGTCCGAGCAGTACTTC.